Below, 26 T cell receptor beta chains from the same sample are listed, as sequenced in a study of cytomegalovirus exposure and HLA in healthy donors. Primers included in the PCR were 60 Vbeta and 13 Jbeta primers. The protocol was immunoSEQ multiplex PCR, while the TCRdb copy is restricted to in-frame clones and leaves out a portion. Among about 160,000 clones listed, roughly 87% were seen once. Sequencing was performed on PBMCs. The receptors shown here come from a girl aged 10-17 years in good health and CMV-seropositive.

The chain has TRBV7-8 and TRBJ1-4; the match to TRBD1 covers 10 bases. Germline V gives CDR1 SGHVS, CDR2 FQNEAQ. Trimming cost V 4 bases and J 4 bases; bases outside gene matches: 9. The CDR3 is 17 amino acids. Here the CDR3 reads CASSSPTGGLVNEKLFF. CDR3 bases: TGTGCCAGCAGCTCGCCGACAGGGGGCTTGGTTAATGAAAAACTGTTTTTT. Combining the CDR3 with reference TRBV7-8 and TRBJ1-4 gives the whole variable domain GAGVSQSPRYKVAKRGQDVALRCDPISGHVSLFWYQQALGQGPEFLTYFQNEAQLDKSGLPSDRFFAERPEGSVSTLKIQRTQQEDSAVYLCASSSPTGGLVNEKLFFGSGTQLSVL.

The V and J genes are TRBV4-3 and TRBJ1-2; no clear D gene. Germline V gene data show CDR1 as LGHNA and CDR2 as YSLEER. The CDR3 consists of 11 residues. V was shortened by 5 bases and J by 9 bases, with 10 bases between the two germline ends. The CDR3, as DNA: TGCGCCAGCAGCTCGGGGTCGAGCTACACCTTC. It translates to CASSSGSSYTF.

The chain couples TRBV27 to TRBJ1-2, with 9 nucleotides matching TRBD1. There are 14 residues in the CDR3. CDR1 and CDR2 from the germline V gene are MNHEY and SMNVEV (reference sequence). The ends lost 6 bases at V and 5 bases at J; junction bases unmatched: 7. The CDR3 DNA follows: TGTGCCAGCAGATCGACGGGGACAGGGTATGGCTACACCTTC. Its protein is CASRSTGTGYGYTF.

This sequence joins TRBV6-4 and TRBJ2-3, with a tentative D call TRBD2 (7 bases). The germline gives CDR1 MRHNA, CDR2 SNTAGT. The length of the CDR3 is 16 residues. V lost 0 bases and J 0 bases, leaving 10 bases between the germline ends. CDR3 DNA sequence: TGTGCCAGCAGTGACTCGAAGGGGGGGAGCACAGATACGCAGTATTTT. Amino acid sequence: CASSDSKGGSTDTQYF.

The chain is built from TRBV11-3 and TRBJ1-1; the D is unclear. Per germline, CDR1 SGHNT and CDR2 YENEEA. The CDR3 covers 15 residues. V was trimmed by 0 bases and J by 4 bases, leaving 12 bases between them. This chain's CDR3 is CASSLDFPRGTEAFF. The DNA of the CDR3 is TGTGCCAGCAGCTTAGATTTCCCCCGGGGCACTGAAGCTTTCTTT.

V gene TRBV29-1 combines with J gene TRBJ1-4; TRBD1 might be the D (6 bases). The CDR3 totals 14 residues. The V and J ends lost 6 bases and 4 bases respectively, with 15 bases between them. The germline CDR1 and CDR2 sequences are SQVTM and ANQGSEA. The CDR3 is CSVALGTHNEKLFF. The CDR3 DNA is TGCAGCGTCGCCCTCGGGACACATAATGAAAAACTGTTTTTT.

This clone was observed once. The chain has TRBV6-1 and TRBJ2-5; 11 bases are a match to TRBD2. The J call may be wrong; the DNA end is better matched by TRBJ2-7. Germline V gives CDR1 MNHNS, CDR2 SASEGT. This CDR3 has 13 amino acids. The CDR3, as DNA: TGTGCCAGTCGGACTAGCGGGCCCTACGAGCAGTACTTC. As protein: CASRTSGPYEQYF.

The CDR3 DNA sequence: TGTGCCAGCAGCTTATGGGGACTAGCGGGAGAACCCAGCAATGAGCAGTTCTTC. It translates to CASSLWGLAGEPSNEQFF. This sequence joins TRBV11-3 and TRBJ2-1, with 14 bases matching TRBD2. V shed 2 bases and J 6 bases; nucleotides not matched to a gene: 9. The CDR3 is made up of 18 amino acids. From germline, CDR1 is SGHNT and CDR2 YENEEA. The variable domain in full, completed from reference TRBV11-3 and TRBJ2-1, reads EAGVVQSPRYKIIEKKQPVAFWCNPISGHNTLYWYLQNLGQGPELLIRYENEEAVDDSQLPKDRFSAERLKGVDSTLKIQPAELGDSAVYLCASSLWGLAGEPSNEQFFGPGTRLTVL.

The gene calls are TRBV10-1 and TRBJ1-1, with no clear D. CDR3 length: 13 amino acids. Trimming took 4 bases from V and 0 from J, leaving 6 bases between them. Per germline, CDR1 WNHNN and CDR2 SYGVQD (reference sequence). The CDR3 DNA reads TGCGCCAGCAGTGGTAGCGTGAACACTGAAGCTTTCTTT. As protein: CASSGSVNTEAFF.

This chain links TRBV28 with TRBJ1-5; TRBD1 is a possible D gene (5 bases). Trimming removed 8 bases at V and 4 bases at J, with 15 bases between. There are 14 residues in the CDR3. CDR1 MDHEN and CDR2 SYDVKM come from the germline V gene. CDR3 region: CASRPPGLNQPQHF. The CDR3, as DNA: TGTGCCAGCCGCCCCCCGGGACTTAATCAGCCCCAGCATTTT.

The chain employs TRBV6-5 and TRBJ2-2; D is possibly TRBD1 (5 bases). Between the trimmed V and J ends, which lost 6 bases and 1 base, there was a span of 9 bases. CDR3 length: 14 amino acids. In germline, CDR1 is MNHEY, CDR2 SVGAGI. This CDR3 is CASRADRNTGELFF. The CDR3 nucleotides are TGTGCCAGCAGAGCCGACAGGAACACCGGGGAGCTGTTTTTT.

The chain links TRBV29-1 to TRBJ2-1; 7 bases match TRBD1. This CDR3 has 14 residues. Germline CDR1 and CDR2: SQVTM and ANQGSEA. Trimming cost V 5 bases and J 4 bases; bases outside gene matches: 8. DNA for the CDR3: TGCAGCGTTTTGTGGGACAGAATGTACAATGAGCAGTTCTTC. As protein: CSVLWDRMYNEQFF.

This sequence joins TRBV9 and TRBJ1-2, with 8 bases fitting TRBD1. The CDR3 is 16 amino acids. Germline trimming cut 0 bases from V and 5 bases from J; bases unmatched to any gene: 9. Germline V gene sequence: CDR1 SGDLS, CDR2 YYNGEE. CDR3 amino acids: CASSVERTGPRYGYTF. The DNA of the CDR3 is TGTGCCAGCAGCGTAGAGCGGACAGGGCCTAGATATGGCTACACCTTC.

This chain links TRBV5-4 with TRBJ2-2, with D possibly matching TRBD1 (5 bases). V lost 9 bases and J lost 1, with 16 bases in between. The germline CDR1 and CDR2 sequences are SGHNT and YYREEE (reference sequence). The CDR3 totals 15 residues. The DNA of the CDR3 is TGTGCCACCCACATGGCAGGGTGGAACACCGGGGAGCTGTTTTTT. Its protein is CATHMAGWNTGELFF.

A few counts support this clone. The chain couples TRBV7-9 to TRBJ2-7; 8 bases fit TRBD1. Germline trimming cut 5 bases from V and 3 bases from J; bases unmatched to any gene: 9. This CDR3 spans 15 amino acids. Per germline, CDR1 SEHNR and CDR2 FQNEAQ (reference sequence). The CDR3 spells CASSLGQGNFYEQYF. As DNA, the CDR3 is TGTGCCAGCAGCCTCGGACAGGGAAATTTCTACGAGCAGTACTTC.

The rearrangement links TRBV27 to TRBJ1-4, with TRBD1 matching 9 bases. This CDR3 region has 14 residues. Germline trimming cut 3 bases from V and 7 bases from J; bases unmatched to any gene: 3. Germline V CDR1 and CDR2: MNHEY, SMNVEV (reference sequence). CDR3 in amino acids: CASSLGTGPEKLFF. CDR3 DNA: TGTGCCAGCAGTTTGGGGACAGGGCCTGAAAAACTGTTTTTT.

This chain links TRBV7-3 with TRBJ2-2; D remains ambiguous. The V end lost 1 base, the J end lost 2 bases, and 5 bases lay between the germline ends. Germline loops: CDR1 SGHTA, CDR2 FQGTGA. The CDR3 runs to 14 residues. CDR3 nucleotides: TGTGCCAGCAGCTTAATTCTCAACACCGGGGAGCTGTTTTTT. Its protein is CASSLILNTGELFF.

This clone was observed a single time. The genes are TRBV7-2 and TRBJ2-1, with TRBD1 matching 7 bases. The CDR3 is made up of 16 amino acids. Germline assignment: CDR1 SGHTA and CDR2 FQGNSA. J gave up 4 bases and V 2 bases, and 8 bases lay outside the gene matches. Here the CDR3 reads CASSLHEPGQYNEQFF. As DNA, the CDR3 is TGTGCCAGCAGCTTACACGAACCGGGACAGTACAATGAGCAGTTCTTC.

The chain links TRBV5-1 to TRBJ2-5, with a weak D call TRBD2 (5 bases). CDR1 is SGHRS and CDR2 is YFSETQ in the germline V gene. V lost 5 bases, J lost 2 bases, and 13 bases lay in between. This CDR3 is 14 amino acids long. The CDR3 DNA follows: TGCGCCAGCAGAGGTTTGGGAGTACAAGAGACCCAGTACTTC. Encoded protein: CASRGLGVQETQYF.

The table lists this clone with a few counts. The chain is built from TRBV5-6 and TRBJ2-1, with D unclear. The CDR3 is 14 residues long. In germline, CDR1 is SGHDT, CDR2 YYEEEE. V lost 0 bases to trimming and J lost 6 bases, with 10 bases between them. The CDR3 protein is CASSLVGSSNEQFF. CDR3 sequence (DNA): TGTGCCAGCAGCTTGGTGGGTTCTAGCAATGAGCAGTTCTTC.

The V gene is TRBV4-3, the J gene TRBJ2-3; a possible D gene is TRBD2 (5 bases). This CDR3 is 16 amino acids long. Germline CDR1 and CDR2: LGHNA and YSLEER. V lost 0 bases to trimming and J lost 6 bases, with 16 bases between them. The CDR3 here is CASSQDGWAEDDTQYF. CDR3 DNA sequence: TGCGCCAGCAGCCAAGATGGTTGGGCGGAGGATGATACGCAGTATTTT.

V and J are TRBV30 and TRBJ1-2, with 9 bases lining up with TRBD1. The CDR3 spans 13 residues. Germline V gene data show CDR1 as GTSNPN and CDR2 as SVGIG (reference sequence). Unmatched junction bases numbered 7, after V lost 5 bases and J lost 6 bases. The CDR3 protein is CAWAAGTGHGYTF. In DNA form, the CDR3 reads TGTGCCTGGGCCGCCGGGACAGGGCATGGCTACACCTTC.

The V and J genes are TRBV15 and TRBJ1-2; D may be TRBD1 (5 bases). This CDR3 contains 15 residues. The V gene lost 0 bases and the J gene lost 4 bases, with 12 bases spanning the gap. Germline CDR1 LNHNV, CDR2 YYDKDF (reference sequence). The CDR3 spells CATSRDQGFSYGYTF. CDR3 bases: TGTGCCACCAGCAGAGATCAGGGTTTCAGCTATGGCTACACCTTC. Together with reference TRBV15 and TRBJ1-2, the CDR3 gives the full variable domain: DAMVIQNPRYQVTQFGKPVTLSCSQTLNHNVMYWYQQKSSQAPKLLFHYYDKDFNNEADTPDNFQSRRPNTSFCFLDIRSPGLGDTAMYLCATSRDQGFSYGYTFGSGTRLTVV.

Notes on this clone: Other DNA sequences in the sample encode the same CDR3. The V and J genes are TRBV5-4 and TRBJ1-1; weak D call: TRBD1 (5 bases). V was clipped by 1 base and J by 4 bases, with 5 bases between them. Germline V gene data show CDR1 as SGHNT and CDR2 as YYREEE (reference sequence). CDR3 length equals 12 residues. CDR3 in DNA: TGTGCCAGCAGCTTGAGGGGCACTGAAGCTTTCTTT. Translating gives CASSLRGTEAFF.

The genes are TRBV4-2 and TRBJ2-7; 7 bases agree with TRBD2. Germline V gene data show CDR1 as LGHNA and CDR2 as YNFKEQ. Unmatched junction bases numbered 13, after V lost 2 bases and J lost 3 bases. The CDR3 has 17 residues. CDR3 in amino acids: CASSQQIPPAGNYEQYF. CDR3 bases: TGTGCCAGCAGCCAACAAATCCCCCCAGCGGGGAACTACGAGCAGTACTTC.

The rearrangement joins TRBV6-6 to TRBJ1-2; D might be TRBD1 (6 bases). The CDR3 has 15 amino acids. The V end was cut by 6 bases, the J end by 0 bases, with 14 bases between. Germline CDR1 MNHNY, CDR2 SVGAGI (reference sequence). The CDR3 DNA reads TGTGCCAGCAGCCGAAGACAGGATACTAACTATGGCTACACCTTC. Its translation: CASSRRQDTNYGYTF.